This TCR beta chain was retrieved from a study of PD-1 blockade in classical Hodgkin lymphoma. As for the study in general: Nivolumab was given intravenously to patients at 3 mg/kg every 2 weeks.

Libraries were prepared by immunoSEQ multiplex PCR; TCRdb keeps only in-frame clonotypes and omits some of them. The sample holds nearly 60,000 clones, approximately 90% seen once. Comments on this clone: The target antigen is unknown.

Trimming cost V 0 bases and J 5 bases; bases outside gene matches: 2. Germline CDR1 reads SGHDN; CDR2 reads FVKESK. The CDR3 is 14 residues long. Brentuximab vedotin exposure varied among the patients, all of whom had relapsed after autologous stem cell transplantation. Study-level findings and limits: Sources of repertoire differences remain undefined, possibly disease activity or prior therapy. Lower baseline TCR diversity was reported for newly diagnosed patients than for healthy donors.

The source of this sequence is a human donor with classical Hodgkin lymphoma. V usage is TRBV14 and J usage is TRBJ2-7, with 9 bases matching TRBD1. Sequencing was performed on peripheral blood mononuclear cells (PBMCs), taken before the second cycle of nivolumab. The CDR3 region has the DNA TGTGCCAGCAGCCAAGATACAGGGGGCGACGAGCAGTACTTC. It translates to CASSQDTGGDEQYF.